The 24 T cell receptor beta chains presented below share a single source sample, sequenced in a study of response to subunit inactivated influenza vaccine. TCRdb fed the RT-PCR reads into MiXCR, producing one record per CDR3 protein. The table records over 450,000 distinct CDR3 sequences, 10% to 15% of them present only once. The input for sequencing was PBMCs from blood, taken 40 to 50 days after vaccination. The receptors stem from a man aged 45-65 years who received an inactivated influenza vaccine.

The rearrangement uses TRBV6-2 or TRBV6-3 and TRBJ2-3, with TRBD1 matching 8 bases. The V and J ends lost 6 bases and 6 bases, in that order; junction bases with no gene match: 8. Germline assignment: CDR1 MNHEY and CDR2 SVGEGT. The CDR3 contains 14 residues. In DNA, the CDR3 is TGTGCCAGCAGGGAACGGACAGGGCTGGATACGCAGTATTTT. It yields the protein CASRERTGLDTQYF.

This clonotype was recorded many times. The V gene is TRBV9, the J gene TRBJ2-7; a possible D gene is TRBD1 (5 bases). Germline V gene sequence: CDR1 SGDLS, CDR2 YYNGEE. V was clipped by 0 bases and J by 7 bases, with 14 bases between them. The CDR3 contains 14 residues. Here the CDR3 reads CASSVGRVMGEQYF. The CDR3 region has the DNA TGTGCCAGCAGCGTAGGCAGGGTGATGGGAGAGCAGTACTTC.

This rearrangement joins TRBV28 to TRBJ2-1, with 7 bases fitting TRBD2. V shed 5 bases, J shed 1 base, and the junction held 8 bases outside the gene matches. This CDR3 has 16 residues. The V gene's germline CDR1 is MDHEN and CDR2 SYDVKM. As DNA, the CDR3 is TGTGCCAGCAGTCCATTAAGCGGGGTATCCTACAATGAGCAGTTCTTC. Its translation: CASSPLSGVSYNEQFF.

The chain recombines TRBV20-1 with TRBJ2-2, with D perhaps TRBD1 (5 bases). Germline CDR1 is DFQATT and CDR2 is SNEGSKA (reference sequence). CDR3 length: 14 residues. The CDR3 loop reads CSAVNRGNTGELFF. For the CDR3, the DNA is TGCAGCGCGGTTAATAGGGGGAACACCGGGGAGCTGTTTTTT.

In its sample, this clonotype was seen a few times. This rearrangement joins TRBV2 to TRBJ2-7; TRBD2 agrees at 14 bases. V gave up 4 bases and J gave up 3 bases; unmatched junction bases: 2. The germline V gene has CDR1 SNHLY and CDR2 FYNNEI. The CDR3 is made up of 15 amino acids. In DNA, the CDR3 is TGTGCCAGCAGTGCCGGGACTAGCGGGAGCTACGAGCAGTACTTC. Protein product: CASSAGTSGSYEQYF.

This clonotype has just a few counts. The V and J genes are TRBV6-1 and TRBJ2-5; 12 bases align to TRBD2. The V gene's germline CDR1 is MNHNS and CDR2 SASEGT. Losses at the gene ends were 5 bases for V and 4 bases for J; bases not matched to a gene: 8. The CDR3 loop spans 16 amino acids. Written as DNA, the CDR3 is TGTGCCAGCAGTCCCCAGGGACTAGCGGGCAGAGAGACCCAGTACTTC. Translation gives CASSPQGLAGRETQYF.

The rearrangement joins TRBV20-1 to TRBJ2-1; 8 bases align to TRBD2. Trimming cost V 6 bases and J 7 bases; bases outside gene matches: 11. The CDR3 extends over 14 amino acids. Germline CDR1 DFQATT, CDR2 SNEGSKA (reference sequence). CDR3 coding DNA: TGCAGTGCGATAGGAGTAGCGGGGACAAATGAGCAGTTCTTC. This gives the protein CSAIGVAGTNEQFF.

The chain combines TRBV3-1 with TRBJ2-7; 8 positions match TRBD1. CDR1 and CDR2 from the germline V gene are LGHDT and YNNKEL (reference sequence). CDR3 size: 16 residues. The trim removed 2 bases at V and 4 bases at J, leaving 10 bases unmatched. Here the CDR3 reads CASSQSYRQGAYEQYF. The CDR3 bases are TGTGCCAGCAGCCAATCCTATCGGCAGGGGGCTTACGAGCAGTACTTC.

The V gene is TRBV7-3, the J gene TRBJ1-1, with 9 bases lining up with TRBD1. Germline trimming cut 5 bases from V and 1 base from J; bases unmatched to any gene: 14. CDR1 is SGHTA and CDR2 is FQGTGA in the germline V gene. The CDR3 sequence is 18 residues long. CDR3 protein: CASSLGTGPIWGNTEAFF. Here the CDR3 DNA reads TGTGCCAGCAGCCTCGGGACAGGGCCTATCTGGGGGAACACTGAAGCTTTCTTT.

This chain connects TRBV20-1 to TRBJ2-7, with 10 bases that match TRBD1. Germline loops: CDR1 DFQATT, CDR2 SNEGSKA (reference sequence). With V trimmed by 3 bases and J by 4 bases, 6 bases remained unmatched. The CDR3 consists of 14 residues. CDR3 bases: TGCAGTGCTAGGGACAGGGGGGATTTTTACGAGCAGTACTTC. Encoded protein: CSARDRGDFYEQYF.

This clonotype was seen more than once but under ten times. CDR3 sequence: CSPSAGAGLQSEQFF. CDR3 coding DNA: TGCAGTCCCTCTGCGGGAGCGGGGCTACAATCTGAGCAGTTCTTC. The V and J genes are TRBV20-1 and TRBJ2-1, with TRBD2 identical over 7 bases. This CDR3 spans 15 amino acids. Germline values: CDR1 DFQATT, CDR2 SNEGSKA (reference sequence). V lost 8 bases and J lost 9; bases outside the gene matches: 19.

This clonotype was seen ten or more times. The rearrangement uses TRBV20-1 and TRBJ2-1; D is perhaps TRBD1 or TRBD2 (5 bases each). V lost 5 bases and J 2 bases, leaving 10 bases between the germline ends. The CDR3 sequence is 13 residues long. Germline V gene data show CDR1 as DFQATT and CDR2 as SNEGSKA (reference sequence). Here the CDR3 DNA reads TGCAGTGCTGGGCCGGGACCCTACAATGAGCAGTTCTTC. This translates into CSAGPGPYNEQFF.

This clonotype was seen more than once but under ten times. This chain joins TRBV7-2 and TRBJ2-5, with 7 bases identical to TRBD1. CDR1 SGHTA and CDR2 FQGNSA come from the germline V gene. J gave up 5 bases and V 1 base, and 4 bases lay outside the gene matches. The CDR3 is 14 amino acids. CDR3 residues: CASSLVRGSETQYF. In DNA, the CDR3 is TGTGCCAGCAGCTTAGTCAGGGGGTCTGAGACCCAGTACTTC. Full variable domain (missing parts from reference TRBV7-2 and TRBJ2-5): GAGVSQSPSNKVTEKGKDVELRCDPISGHTALYWYRQSLGQGLEFLIYFQGNSAPDKSGLPSDRFSAERTGGSVSTLTIQRTQQEDSAVYLCASSLVRGSETQYFGPGTRLLVL.

A few counts support this clonotype. This sequence joins TRBV5-1 and TRBJ2-7; 10 bases are shared with TRBD2. Germline V gene lookup returns CDR1 SGHRS and CDR2 YFSETQ. The ends lost 0 bases at V and 2 bases at J; junction bases unmatched: 2. The CDR3 consists of 15 residues. CDR3 bases: TGCGCCAGCAGCTTGGAACTAGCGGGAACCTACGAGCAGTACTTC. Its protein product is CASSLELAGTYEQYF.

The table lists this clonotype with many counts. The chain recombines TRBV10-3 with TRBJ2-7; TRBD1 aligns across 7 bases. CDR3 length equals 14 residues. Germline V gene lookup returns CDR1 ENHRY and CDR2 SYGVKD. Trimming removed 10 bases from V and 1 base from J; junction bases left unmatched: 10. The CDR3, as DNA: TGTGCCACAAAAACAGGGGAGAGTTCCTACGAGCAGTACTTC. This codes for CATKTGESSYEQYF.

The J gene is TRBJ2-1, the V gene TRBV7-3; 7 positions match TRBD2. CDR3 length: 15 amino acids. Germline V lookup: CDR1 SGHTA, CDR2 FQGTGA. V trimming: 5 bases; J trimming: 4 bases; junction bases outside the gene matches: 8. The CDR3 region has the DNA TGTGCCAGCAGCGCTGGACTAGGTTCTTACAATGAGCAGTTCTTC. Its protein product is CASSAGLGSYNEQFF. The whole variable domain, filled in from reference TRBV7-3 and TRBJ2-1, reads GAGVSQTPSNKVTEKGKYVELRCDPISGHTALYWYRQSLGQGPEFLIYFQGTGAADDSGLPNDRFFAVRPEGSVSTLKIQRTERGDSAVYLCASSAGLGSYNEQFFGPGTRLTVL.

The CDR3 loop reads CASSLNAGGPRTGELFF. The CDR3 DNA reads as TGTGCCAGCAGCTTAAATGCGGGAGGGCCGCGGACCGGGGAGCTGTTTTTT. The chain employs TRBV7-3 and TRBJ2-2, with 9 bases aligning to TRBD2. J was trimmed by 5 bases and V by 1 base; bases with no gene match: 8. Germline lookup yields CDR1 SGHTA and CDR2 FQGTGA. The CDR3 consists of 17 residues.

This clonotype was detected only a few times. The chain is built from TRBV20-1 and TRBJ1-6; possibly TRBD1 for D (6 bases). CDR1 and CDR2 (germline): DFQATT, SNEGSKA (reference sequence). The ends were cut back, 2 bases at V and 6 bases at J, with 17 bases in the middle. This CDR3 is built from 16 residues. The CDR3 nucleotides read TGCAGTGCTAGACCCCTGGGGGCAGAGACTAATTCACCCCTCCACTTT. Protein sequence: CSARPLGAETNSPLHF.

The rearrangement joins TRBV6-5 to TRBJ1-2; D is perhaps TRBD1 (6 bases). The CDR3 extends over 14 amino acids. The V and J ends lost 2 bases and 2 bases respectively, with 9 bases between them. From germline, CDR1 is MNHEY and CDR2 SVGAGI. CDR3 sequence (DNA): TGTGCCAGCAGTTACCTCCAGGGGAACTATGGCTACACCTTC. Its protein product is CASSYLQGNYGYTF.

The V call is TRBV4-2, the J call TRBJ2-1; possible D gene TRBD2, 5 bases. Germline CDR1 LGHNA, CDR2 YNFKEQ. Between the trimmed V and J ends, which lost 0 bases and 3 bases, there was a span of 12 bases. This CDR3 is built from 16 residues. CDR3 coding DNA: TGTGCCAGCAGCCAAGAAGGTGGGAGAGGCTACAATGAGCAGTTCTTC. Protein: CASSQEGGRGYNEQFF.

This clonotype has more than one count but fewer than ten. The V call is TRBV9, the J call TRBJ2-7; D uncertain. Trimming took off 0 bases at V and 5 bases at J, with 9 bases between the two ends. CDR3 length equals 13 residues. Germline assignment: CDR1 SGDLS and CDR2 YYNGEE. In DNA form, the CDR3 reads TGTGCCAGCAGCGTAGCCCCTACTGACGAGCAGTACTTC. Protein product: CASSVAPTDEQYF. The complete variable domain, with remaining parts taken from reference TRBV9 and TRBJ2-7, reads DSGVTQTPKHLITATGQRVTLRCSPRSGDLSVYWYQQSLDQGLQFLIQYYNGEERAKGNILERFSAQQFPDLHSELNLSSLELGDSALYFCASSVAPTDEQYFGPGTRLTVT.

The rearrangement joins TRBV29-1 to TRBJ2-7; 8 bases fit TRBD1. The CDR3 is 14 amino acids. Trimming at V came to 6 bases and at J to 2 bases, leaving 9 bases not matched to a gene. Germline CDR1 SQVTM, CDR2 ANQGSEA. CDR3 nucleotide sequence: TGCAGCGTGGCCGTCGGACAGGGCGCCTACGAGCAGTACTTC. Translated: CSVAVGQGAYEQYF.

The chain joins TRBV2 to TRBJ2-3, with 11 bases fitting TRBD2. Trimming removed 6 bases from V and 1 base from J; junction bases left unmatched: 6. This CDR3 comprises 16 residues. Per germline, CDR1 SNHLY and CDR2 FYNNEI. The CDR3, as DNA: TGTGCCAGCAGGCAACTAGCGGGGGCCCGCACAGATACGCAGTATTTT. This encodes CASRQLAGARTDTQYF.

The genes are TRBV6-5 and TRBJ1-1, with a tentative D call TRBD1 (5 bases). With 4 bases removed from V and 4 bases from J, the gap between germline ends came to 13 bases. Germline CDR1 MNHEY, CDR2 SVGAGI. The CDR3 runs to 14 residues. The CDR3 nucleotides read TGTGCCAGCAGTTCAACCCAGGGAATCACTGAAGCTTTCTTT. It yields the protein CASSSTQGITEAFF.